The clone carrying this T cell receptor (beta chain) was found a few times. Its target is not known. These data come from a study of Graves' ophthalmopathy and Graves' hyperthyroidism. Using RNA transcripts, the TCR beta CDR3 regions were amplified. The library came from an HTBI-primed first-round RT-PCR and a second-round multiplex PCR. TCRdb reprocessed the multiplex PCR reads with MiXCR, giving one entry per CDR3 protein. The table lists roughly 220,000 distinct CDR3 sequences, around 50% of them singletons. Overall study findings and caveats: The blood repertoire also included most expanded thyroid clonotypes above 0.001 frequency. Sensitivity of about 90% and specificity of around 76% were achieved when a 13-signature model separated ophthalmopathy from stable hyperthyroidism.

Germline V lookup: CDR1 DFQATT, CDR2 SNEGSKA (reference sequence). V gave up 2 bases and J gave up 4 bases, with 11 bases separating them. This CDR3 is 13 amino acids long. This chain joins TRBV20-1 and TRBJ1-2, with a tentative D call TRBD1 (6 bases). The origin of this receptor is an adult man with Graves' ophthalmopathy. Source material: peripheral blood. The CDR3 DNA reads as TGCAGTGCTAGACCAACAGGGAGCTATGGCTACACCTTC. Its translation: CSARPTGSYGYTF.